Presented here are 2 T cell receptor beta chains from one specimen sequenced in a study of post-analysis software for immune sequencing data. Study-wide points: A handful of TRBV segments, including TRBV5-6, TRBV5-1 and TRBV20-1, were more frequent in patients than controls.

Prepared libraries of TCR beta cDNA carried unique molecular identifiers. Using its own MiXCR run on the PCR reads, TCRdb lists one record per CDR3 protein. This table holds roughly 800,000 distinct CDR3 sequences, roughly 58% found once. Their specific antigens are unknown. Sequences were obtained from blood. The receptors shown here come from a girl aged 5-17 years with multiple sclerosis.

The chain combines TRBV4-2 with TRBJ2-1, with 10 bases that match TRBD2. Germline V gene lookup returns CDR1 LGHNA and CDR2 YNFKEQ. J lost 8 bases, V lost 4 bases, and 14 bases had no gene match. This CDR3 has 17 amino acids. The CDR3 nucleotides are TGTGCCAGCAGCCCCCTTAGAGCGGGAGGGGAGTTCTATGAGCAGTTCTTC. Translated, it gives CASSPLRAGGEFYEQFF.

As regards this clonotype: Relative to the germline gene, one junction end is altered; a read error may explain this. The rearrangement joins TRBV20-1 to TRBJ2-1; D gene unclear. CDR3 length: 14 amino acids. CDR1 is DFQATT, CDR2 SNEGSKA, per germline (reference sequence). The CDR3 loop is CSAKRASSYNEQFF. The CDR3 DNA is TGCAGCGCTAAAAGGGCTAGCTCCTACAATGAGCAGTTCTTC.